A single sample is the source of the 21 T cell receptor beta chains below, sequenced in a study of tumor and adjacent non-tumor tissue in lung cancer. This sample's RNA came from whole unsorted tissue. The normal lung tissue was taken more than 3 cm from the tumor edge. The library came from three nested PCR rounds adapted from ARM-PCR protocols. Using its own MiXCR run on the multiplex PCR reads, TCRdb lists one record per CDR3 protein. Of almost 75,000 distinct CDR3 sequences listed, roughly 75% are singletons. What was sequenced was distant non-tumor lung tissue. Receptors were obtained from a woman in her forties or fifties with non-small cell lung cancer.

This chain joins TRBV20-1 and TRBJ2-5; possibly TRBD2 for D (6 bases). CDR3 length equals 14 residues. V was shortened by 2 bases and J by 0 bases, with 10 bases between the two germline ends. Per the germline V gene, CDR1 is DFQATT and CDR2 is SNEGSKA (reference sequence). Here the CDR3 reads CSARKTSDQETQYF. The CDR3 region has the DNA TGCAGTGCTAGAAAGACTAGTGACCAAGAGACCCAGTACTTC.

Turning to this clonotype: A read error may explain this, as a much larger clone is one base away. The rearrangement links TRBV5-1 to TRBJ1-6; D unclear. This CDR3 is 16 amino acids long. Germline loops: CDR1 SGHRS, CDR2 YFSETQ. This CDR3 is CASSLFESSYNSPLQF. CDR3 coding DNA: TGCGCCAGCAGCTTATTTGAGAGCTCCTATAATTCACCCCTCCAATTT.

On this clonotype itself: A much larger clone differs from this one at a single base, so this may be a read error. The gene calls are TRBV5-4 and TRBJ1-2; D perhaps matches TRBD1 (5 bases). Germline-derived CDR1 and CDR2 are SGHNT and YYREEE (reference sequence). CDR3 length equals 12 residues. The ends were cut back, 4 bases at V and 3 bases at J, with 7 bases in the middle. This CDR3 is CASSGQYYGYTF. The CDR3, as DNA: TGTGCCAGCAGCGGACAATACTATGGCTACACCTTC.

About this clonotype: Since a much larger clone is just one base distant, this may be a read error. The CDR3 bases are TGCAGTGCTGACAGGAGTCACACGCCCTCCTACGAGCGGTACTTC. Translation gives CSADRSHTPSYERYF. The genes are TRBV20-1 and TRBJ2-7; tentative D call: TRBD1 (6 bases). CDR1 is DFQATT and CDR2 is SNEGSKA in the germline V gene (reference sequence). This CDR3 has 15 residues.

A word on this clonotype: A much larger clonotype is one base distant, so this may be a read error. This is likely a read error, given that the CDR3 carries no conserved phenylalanine or tryptophan at its end. V is TRBV20-1 and J is TRBJ2-7; 9 bases match TRBD2. CDR3 size: 14 residues. Per the germline V gene, CDR1 is DFQATT and CDR2 is SNEGSKA (reference sequence). The CDR3 reads CSAGPLTSGYEQYS. CDR3 nucleotide sequence: TGCAGCGCTGGGCCTTTGACTAGCGGCTACGAGCAGTACTCC.

As regards this clonotype: Possible read error: a much larger clone is one base away. The rearrangement links TRBV12-3 or TRBV12-4 to TRBJ2-1, with D perhaps TRBD2 (6 bases). The CDR3 loop spans 15 amino acids. V lost 3 bases, J lost 8 bases, and 17 bases lay in between. Here the CDR3 reads CASSFIAEVLDEQFF. The CDR3 DNA reads as TGTGCCAGCAGTTTCATAGCGGAAGTCCTCGATGAGCAGTTCTTC.

Details on this clonotype: Sequence at one end of the junction differs from germline and may be a read error. The CDR3 nucleotides are TGTGCCAAAAGCTTAGCGGTTGGGTACGAGGAGTACTTC. Translating gives CAKSLAVGYEEYF. V and J are TRBV11-2 and TRBJ2-7, with D perhaps TRBD2 (6 bases). The CDR3 runs to 13 residues. The germline gives CDR1 SGHAT, CDR2 FQNNGV.

The gene calls are TRBV28 and TRBJ1-5, with D hard to call. The V and J ends lost 6 bases and 0 bases respectively, with 6 bases between them. CDR1 is MDHEN, CDR2 SYDVKM, per germline. The CDR3 length is 13 residues. CDR3 loop: CASSRDSNQPQHF. In DNA, the CDR3 is TGTGCCAGCAGCAGAGATAGCAATCAGCCCCAGCATTTT.

This rearrangement joins TRBV12-3 or TRBV12-4 to TRBJ2-7; TRBD1 is a possible D gene (6 bases). The CDR3 covers 15 residues. Trimming cost V 5 bases and J 5 bases, with 19 bases left between them. In DNA form, the CDR3 reads TGTGCCAGCAGTACAAACGGGACACAGACTGACGAGCAGTACTTC. It encodes CASSTNGTQTDEQYF.

This clonotype occurred a few times. Its ends do not fully match the called genes, so a read error is possible. The V gene is TRBV29-1, the J gene TRBJ1-1, with no clear D. The germline CDR1 and CDR2 sequences are SQVTM and ANQGSEA. The CDR3 has 13 residues. The DNA of the CDR3 is TGCAGCGCCGGAACAGTGATGAACACTGTAGCTTTCTTT. This codes for CSAGTVMNTVAFF.

Of note for this clonotype: One end of the junction is discordant with germline, which a read error may explain. This sequence joins TRBV19 and TRBJ2-3, with D unresolved. This CDR3 region has 13 residues. Germline loops: CDR1 LNHDA, CDR2 SQIVND (reference sequence). In DNA, the CDR3 is TGTGCCAGTAGCATCTCGCCGGTCGATACGAAGTATTTT. Its translation is CASSISPVDTKYF.

Regarding this clonotype: The CDR3 ends on some other residue instead of the conserved phenylalanine or tryptophan, so this is likely a read error. The J gene is TRBJ1-6, the V gene TRBV20-1, with no clear D. The CDR3 consists of 15 residues. CDR1 and CDR2 from the germline V gene are DFQATT and SNEGSKA (reference sequence). The CDR3 DNA follows: TGCAGTGCTGCCCCGGAAGGGTGGAGAAATTTACCCCTCCACCTT. It yields the protein CSAAPEGWRNLPLHL.

This clonotype was counted only a few times. The V and J genes are TRBV28 and TRBJ1-2; 9 bases line up with TRBD1. Trimming removed 6 bases from V and 8 bases from J; junction bases left unmatched: 7. The V gene's germline CDR1 is MDHEN and CDR2 SYDVKM. The CDR3 is 13 amino acids. This CDR3 reads CASRTTGGRGYTF. The CDR3 bases are TGTGCCAGCAGAACCACAGGGGGCAGGGGCTACACCTTC.

V is TRBV18 and J is TRBJ1-5; D gene ambiguous. This CDR3 is built from 13 residues. Trimming removed 1 base from V and 4 bases from J, with 5 bases in between. Germline values: CDR1 KGHSH, CDR2 LQKENI. CDR3 bases: TGTGCCAGCTCACCACTTAAGAATCAGCCCCAGCATTTT. It codes for CASSPLKNQPQHF.

For this clonotype: An end of the junction does not agree with germline; a read error may underlie this. The genes are TRBV20-1 and TRBJ2-3; no reliable D call. CDR3 length equals 13 residues. CDR1 is DFQATT, CDR2 SNEGSKA, per germline (reference sequence). In DNA, the CDR3 is TGCAGTGCTAGTTCCGTAAGCACAGATATGCAGTATTTT. Amino acids: CSASSVSTDMQYF.

As concerns this clonotype: This clone may be a read error of a much larger clone one base away. V is TRBV4-1 and J is TRBJ1-1; D uncertain. Germline loops: CDR1 MGHRA, CDR2 YSYEKL. This CDR3 is built from 16 residues. In DNA form, the CDR3 reads TGCGCCAGCAGCCATTTCGCCCTGATTCCCGGGAATGAAACTTTCTTT. Its protein product is CASSHFALIPGNETFF.

This chain links TRBV28 with TRBJ1-2, with 8 bases matching TRBD1. The CDR3 consists of 13 residues. After removal of 5 bases from V and 6 bases from J, the junction contained 5 bases not matched to a gene. Per germline, CDR1 MDHEN and CDR2 SYDVKM. CDR3 coding DNA: TGTGCCAGCAGTGGACAGGGAAAGAATGGCTACACCTTC. It specifies CASSGQGKNGYTF.

The chain combines TRBV20-1 with TRBJ1-1; D gene unclear. CDR1 and CDR2 from the germline V gene are DFQATT and SNEGSKA (reference sequence). The germline V and J ends were trimmed by 6 bases and 11 bases, with 25 bases remaining between them. This CDR3 has 14 residues. The DNA for the CDR3 is TGCAGTGCGAGTCTTTTCCCTGGGCAGGCGACCGCTTTCTTT. Translation: CSASLFPGQATAFF.

Concerning this clonotype itself: Possible read error: a much larger clone is one base away. The genes are TRBV10-2 and TRBJ2-7; D is unclear. Germline V lookup: CDR1 WSHSY, CDR2 SAAADI. V was shortened by 7 bases and J by 6 bases, with 13 bases between the two germline ends. This CDR3 region has 12 residues. In nucleotides, the CDR3 is TGCGCCAGCATGGTCCTCCACTCCGAGCAGTACTTC. Its translation is CASMVLHSEQYF.

The chain joins TRBV9 to TRBJ2-3; 7 bases map to TRBD2. The trim removed 0 bases at V and 6 bases at J, leaving 10 bases unmatched. The CDR3 extends over 16 amino acids. The germline CDR1 and CDR2 sequences are SGDLS and YYNGEE. For the CDR3, the DNA is TGTGCCAGCAGCGTAGCCCCCGCGGGAGCAGGGGATACGCAGTATTTT. Its translation is CASSVAPAGAGDTQYF.

V is TRBV29-1 and J is TRBJ2-1; D not resolved. Trimming pared 2 bases from V and 5 bases from J, leaving 10 bases between. The CDR3 contains 13 residues. The germline V gene has CDR1 SQVTM and CDR2 ANQGSEA. The chain's CDR3 is CSVEKQINNEQFF. CDR3 coding DNA: TGCAGCGTTGAAAAACAAATTAACAATGAGCAGTTCTTC.